This T cell receptor beta chain was observed in a study of cytomegalovirus exposure and HLA in healthy donors. CDR3 length: 16 residues. CDR1 and CDR2 from the germline V gene are LGHNA and YNFKEQ. V trimming: 0 bases; J trimming: 5 bases; junction bases outside the gene matches: 4. Primers: 60 Vbeta forward and 13 Jbeta reverse. Profiling relied on immunoSEQ multiplex PCR, and the TCRdb table lists in-frame clones only, not all of them. The profile covers 190,000 or so clones, with about four fifths appearing a single time and over 1.5% taken by the ten largest. A note on this clone: Its antigen is undetermined.

Regarding the study as a whole: Presence/absence results assume similar sequencing depth per donor, which may not hold. Earlier results showed most TCR beta V segments being productive about 87% or about 30% of the time. The study flagged approximately 180 TCR beta chains as cytomegalovirus-associated. Among the most significant clusters, several appeared linked to common viral pathogens in a later analysis.

Sequencing input: PBMCs. This TCR was sampled from a man aged 50 to 59 in good health and CMV-seronegative. V and J are TRBV4-2 and TRBJ2-2, with TRBD2 matching over 9 bases. CDR3 coding DNA: TGTGCCAGCAGCCAAGATGCGGCGGGAGGGACCGGGGAGCTGTTTTTT. It translates to CASSQDAAGGTGELFF.